The 23 T cell receptor beta chains below come from one sample, sequenced in a study of blood T cells in healthy people across ages. It was with a sample-barcoded 5' primer and a J-beta primer mix that a second PCR of roughly 6 to 11 cycles was run. A single record per CDR3 protein comes from TCRdb applying MiXCR to the 5' RACE reads. Found here are around 800,000 distinct CDR3 sequences, around a quarter of them singletons; the top ten hold roughly 3.1%. The sample was also reused in another study, on T cells of mothers and their children.

The sample comprised blood. Receptors originate from a boy younger than 18 in good health.

V is TRBV10-2 and J is TRBJ1-3, with D possibly TRBD1 on 6 matching bases. The CDR3 loop spans 15 amino acids. Trimming removed 3 bases at V and 7 bases at J, with 16 bases between. Germline CDR1 and CDR2: WSHSY and SAAADI. CDR3 nucleotide sequence: TGCGCCAGCAGTGATCGGGGGCGGATTCGGAACACCATATATTTT. The encoded protein is CASSDRGRIRNTIYF.

The table lists this clonotype with a few counts. The chain has TRBV20-1 and TRBJ1-4, with 7 nucleotides matching TRBD1. The CDR3 runs to 13 residues. V lost 0 bases, J lost 7 bases, and 2 bases stayed unmatched. Germline V gene data show CDR1 as DFQATT and CDR2 as SNEGSKA (reference sequence). The CDR3 bases are TGCAGTGCTAGAGACCCAGGGGGTGAAAAACTGTTTTTT. Translated, it gives CSARDPGGEKLFF.

The V and J genes are TRBV7-3 and TRBJ2-7; 16 positions agree with TRBD2. The J call may be in error: the DNA end matches TRBJ2-1 better. The germline gives CDR1 SGHTA, CDR2 FQGTGA. This CDR3 contains 18 residues. The CDR3 protein is CASSSLWGLAGGLDEQFF. In DNA, the CDR3 is TGTGCCAGCAGCTCTTTATGGGGACTAGCGGGGGGGTTGGATGAGCAGTTCTTC.

The J gene is TRBJ2-5, the V gene TRBV28; weak D call: TRBD2 (5 bases). This CDR3 has 13 residues. Germline lookup yields CDR1 MDHEN and CDR2 SYDVKM. The V gene lost 11 bases and the J gene lost 5 bases, with 18 bases spanning the gap. CDR3 bases: TGTGCCGCTCAGGCGGACTCTCCGGAGACCCAGTACTTC. It translates to CAAQADSPETQYF.

The chain joins TRBV7-9 to TRBJ2-5; D is ambiguous. This CDR3 contains 12 residues. The germline V gene encodes CDR1 SEHNR and CDR2 FQNEAQ (reference sequence). V dropped 5 bases and J dropped 7 bases, with 11 bases sitting between them. CDR3: CASSRNPGTQYF. The CDR3 DNA reads as TGTGCCAGCAGCCGAAATCCGGGGACCCAGTACTTC.

This chain joins TRBV12-3 or TRBV12-4 and TRBJ1-2; no reliable D call. The CDR3 runs to 12 residues. Trimming shortened V by 5 bases and J by 13 bases, and 17 bases separated the two germline ends. CDR3 sequence: CASSETRGVSTF. The CDR3, as DNA: TGTGCCAGCAGTGAGACCCGAGGAGTCTCCACCTTC.

This clonotype was counted a few times. The chain uses TRBV9 and TRBJ2-2; 8 nucleotides agree with TRBD1. The CDR3 consists of 15 residues. Germline V gene data show CDR1 as SGDLS and CDR2 as YYNGEE. V shed 0 bases, J shed 3 bases, and the junction held 1 base outside the gene matches. The chain's CDR3 is CASSVGQGHTGELFF. CDR3 nucleotides: TGTGCCAGCAGCGTAGGACAGGGGCACACCGGGGAGCTGTTTTTT.

In its sample, this clonotype was seen a few times. The chain is built from TRBV20-1 and TRBJ1-4; TRBD1 agrees at 7 bases. From germline, CDR1 is DFQATT and CDR2 SNEGSKA (reference sequence). The CDR3 spans 13 residues. Unmatched junction bases numbered 12, after V lost 6 bases and J lost 11 bases. The CDR3 DNA reads TGCAGTGCCTCGGACAGGTCGATGAGGAAACTGTTTTTT. Encoded protein: CSASDRSMRKLFF.

The V gene is TRBV5-1, the J gene TRBJ2-3; 7 positions match TRBD2. Germline loops: CDR1 SGHRS, CDR2 YFSETQ. The CDR3 is 18 residues long. The ends lost 3 bases at V and 6 bases at J; junction bases unmatched: 19. The CDR3, as DNA: TGCGCCAGCAGCTCTACCGGTAGCGGGCTCCCCCCGAAGGATACGCAGTATTTT. Translation: CASSSTGSGLPPKDTQYF.

This clonotype was seen ten or more times. The V and J genes are TRBV29-1 and TRBJ2-5; TRBD1 or TRBD2 may be the D gene (5 bases each). The germline V and J ends were trimmed by 4 bases and 1 base, with 10 bases remaining between them. Germline lookup yields CDR1 SQVTM and CDR2 ANQGSEA. This CDR3 is built from 13 residues. The CDR3 nucleotides are TGCAGCGTTGCGGGGCAGCCCCAAGAGACCCAGTACTTC. This codes for CSVAGQPQETQYF.

Concerning this clonotype: A read error may produce the germline difference seen at one junction end. V is TRBV20-1 and J is TRBJ1-5; 11 bases align to TRBD1. In germline, CDR1 is DFQATT, CDR2 SNEGSKA (reference sequence). This CDR3 region has 14 residues. CDR3 nucleotides: TGCAGTGCGAGGCGGACAGGGGGCAAGCAGCCCCAGCATTTT. Translated: CSARRTGGKQPQHF.

The V call is TRBV2, the J call TRBJ2-3; either TRBD1 or TRBD2 may fit D (5 bases each). The CDR3 runs to 14 residues. In germline, CDR1 is SNHLY, CDR2 FYNNEI. V was cut by 7 bases and J by 1 base, with 12 bases left in between. The DNA for the CDR3 is TGTGCCAGCAACCCGCAGGGAGGCACAGATACGCAGTATTTT. As protein: CASNPQGGTDTQYF. The full variable domain, rest sourced from reference TRBV2 and TRBJ2-3, is EPEVTQTPSHQVTQMGQEVILRCVPISNHLYFYWYRQILGQKVEFLVSFYNNEISEKSEIFDDQFSVERPDGSNFTLKIRSTKLEDSAMYFCASNPQGGTDTQYFGPGTRLTVL.

This clonotype was counted a single time. The chain employs TRBV12-5 and TRBJ1-3, with D possibly TRBD1 on 5 matching bases. CDR3 length equals 17 residues. Deletions cut 0 bases from V and 2 bases from J, with 14 bases between. Germline loops: CDR1 LGHNT, CDR2 FRNRAP. The CDR3 DNA is TGTGCTAGTGGTTTGGTACTAGGGACCGGGGCTGGAAACACCATATATTTT. Translated, it gives CASGLVLGTGAGNTIYF.

The J gene is TRBJ1-3, the V gene TRBV4-1; D not certain. Per the germline V gene, CDR1 is MGHRA and CDR2 is YSYEKL. The CDR3 is 16 amino acids. The germline V and J ends were trimmed by 1 base and 0 bases, with 10 bases remaining between them. CDR3 DNA: TGCGCCAGCAGCCAAGTAACGTTCTTCTCTGGAAACACCATATATTTT. This encodes CASSQVTFFSGNTIYF.

The genes are TRBV6-6 and TRBJ2-4; D not resolved. The germline CDR1 and CDR2 sequences are MNHNY and SVGAGI (reference sequence). The V gene lost 2 bases and the J gene lost 3 bases, with 8 bases spanning the gap. The CDR3 covers 14 residues. CDR3 region: CASSYPENKNIQYF. CDR3 nucleotide sequence: TGTGCCAGCAGTTACCCGGAGAACAAAAACATTCAGTACTTC.

This rearrangement joins TRBV11-2 to TRBJ1-6, with a tentative D call TRBD1 (5 bases). Germline V gene data show CDR1 as SGHAT and CDR2 as FQNNGV. The CDR3 loop spans 16 amino acids. The ends were cut back, 1 base at V and 7 bases at J, with 14 bases in the middle. This chain's CDR3 is CASSLAAGRVNSPLHF. CDR3 coding DNA: TGTGCCAGCAGCTTAGCTGCAGGGCGGGTGAATTCACCCCTCCACTTT.

This clonotype was detected only a few times. The gene calls are TRBV24-1 and TRBJ2-1; D is unclear. Trimming took 4 bases from V and 0 from J, leaving 12 bases between them. CDR1 KGHDR and CDR2 SFDVKD come from the germline V gene. This CDR3 is built from 16 residues. This CDR3 reads CATSEKTFRSYNEQFF. The DNA for the CDR3 is TGTGCCACCAGTGAAAAGACCTTTCGCTCCTACAATGAGCAGTTCTTC.

This clonotype was seen a handful of times. This chain uses TRBV7-9 with TRBJ2-3, with D uncertain. V lost 0 bases and J lost 2, with 6 bases in between. Germline V gene data show CDR1 as SEHNR and CDR2 as FQNEAQ (reference sequence). The CDR3 loop spans 14 amino acids. The CDR3 coding sequence is TGTGCCAGCAGCTTAGCGCGGCTCACAGATACGCAGTATTTT. This sequence encodes CASSLARLTDTQYF.

The J gene is TRBJ2-7, the V gene TRBV6-5; tentatively, D is TRBD2 (6 bases). Trimming stripped 0 bases from V and 2 bases from J, with 17 bases between. The CDR3 totals 17 residues. Germline assignment: CDR1 MNHEY and CDR2 SVGAGI. The CDR3 bases are TGTGCCAGCAGTTACTCCTCTTTGGCGGGGTCTACCTACGAGCAGTACTTC. It specifies CASSYSSLAGSTYEQYF.

This clonotype was counted many times. The chain combines TRBV27 with TRBJ2-1; no definite D call. This CDR3 has 16 residues. V gave up 5 bases and J gave up 4 bases, with 18 bases separating them. Germline V gene data show CDR1 as MNHEY and CDR2 as SMNVEV (reference sequence). The CDR3 is CASSPPGPPGYNEQFF. The DNA for the CDR3 is TGTGCCAGCAGTCCCCCTGGCCCCCCTGGGTACAATGAGCAGTTCTTC.

This clonotype showed up just a few times. V and J are TRBV7-2 and TRBJ2-7, with TRBD1 matching over 9 bases. The CDR3 totals 16 residues. V lost 0 bases, J lost 1 base, and 4 bases stayed unmatched. Germline assignment: CDR1 SGHTA and CDR2 FQGNSA. CDR3 sequence: CASSLAGTGLSYEQYF. The CDR3 coding sequence is TGTGCCAGCAGCTTAGCCGGGACAGGGCTGTCCTACGAGCAGTACTTC.

This chain uses TRBV6-5 with TRBJ2-7; D not certain. Germline values: CDR1 MNHEY, CDR2 SVGAGI. The CDR3 covers 14 residues. Deletions cut 9 bases from V and 2 bases from J, with 17 bases between. The CDR3 loop is CARSGVPPTYEQYF. Written as DNA, the CDR3 is TGTGCCAGGTCAGGCGTCCCCCCCACCTACGAGCAGTACTTC.

Comment on this clonotype: Mismatch with germline at one junction end may stem from a read error. The chain links TRBV5-6 to TRBJ2-7; D tentatively fits TRBD1 or TRBD2 (5 bases each). The CDR3 contains 15 residues. CDR1 and CDR2 from the germline V gene are SGHDT and YYEEEE. CDR3 loop: CASSPGTGMSYEQCF. CDR3 in DNA: TGTGCCAGCAGCCCAGGGACGGGAATGTCCTACGAGCAGTGCTTC. The full variable domain, its missing parts supplied by reference TRBV5-6 and TRBJ2-7, is DAGVTQSPTHLIKTRGQQVTLRCSPKSGHDTVSWYQQALGQGPQFIFQYYEEEERQRGNFPDRFSGHQFPNYSSELNVNALLLGDSALYLCASSPGTGMSYEQCFGPGTRLTVT.